This T cell receptor beta chain came from a study of blood T cell repertoires in COVID-19. V shed 5 bases, J shed 2 bases, and the junction held 5 bases outside the gene matches. The CDR3 runs to 15 residues. Germline values: CDR1 MNHEY, CDR2 SVGAGI. Methods used by the authors: Amplification with reference gene primers provided the estimates of nucleated cell counts. Clones were read by immunoSEQ multiplex PCR, and TCRdb kept only the in-frame ones, dropping some. V, J and clone size are taken as reported in that table, and D and trimming were inferred from the DNA itself. The sample includes 250,000 to 300,000 clones, about nine tenths seen only once; the top ten take 10% to 12%.

The TCR comes from a woman in her twenties or thirties with COVID-19, enrolled during active disease. The sequenced sample consisted of peripheral blood. The V call is TRBV6-5, the J call TRBJ2-7, with TRBD2 matching 11 bases. This CDR3 reads CASSQLLAGAYEQYF. Written as DNA, the CDR3 is TGTGCCAGCAGTCAATTACTAGCGGGGGCCTACGAGCAGTACTTC.